Following are 24 T cell receptor beta chains from one sample sequenced in a study of T cells in localized non-small cell lung cancer. Repertoires were generated with immunoSEQ multiplex PCR, while TCRdb's copy carries only in-frame clones and drops some. Among 70,000 or so clones, roughly 83% were seen once, and the ten largest hold 1.3%. The specimen comprised peripheral blood, sampled before any cancer treatment. These receptors were taken from a female donor at least 60 years old with stage I lung adenocarcinoma.

The chain is built from TRBV28 and TRBJ2-1; TRBD1 agrees at 7 bases. J lost 6 bases, V lost 5 bases, and 13 bases had no gene match. In germline, CDR1 is MDHEN, CDR2 SYDVKM. The CDR3 extends over 16 amino acids. In DNA form, the CDR3 reads TGTGCCAGCAGTAAGCGAGGGGGCCATCGTTTCAATGAGCAGTTCTTC. It translates to CASSKRGGHRFNEQFF.

The gene calls are TRBV6-5 and TRBJ2-7; 7 bases match TRBD2. Germline CDR1 and CDR2: MNHEY and SVGAGI. CDR3 length: 15 amino acids. The ends lost 2 bases at V and 6 bases at J; junction bases unmatched: 10. The CDR3 spells CASSYPLGGEGEQYF. The CDR3 region has the DNA TGTGCCAGCAGTTACCCCCTGGGAGGGGAGGGCGAGCAGTACTTC.

The chain recombines TRBV10-3 with TRBJ1-2; D gene ambiguous. Trimming took off 8 bases at V and 4 bases at J, with 14 bases between the two ends. The CDR3 is 13 residues long. CDR1 ENHRY and CDR2 SYGVKD come from the germline V gene. The CDR3 protein is CAISEGMGYGYTF. CDR3 sequence (DNA): TGTGCCATCTCAGAGGGAATGGGCTATGGCTACACCTTC.

V is TRBV6-5 and J is TRBJ2-7; D perhaps matches TRBD2 (6 bases). Trimming stripped 6 bases from V and 1 base from J, with 13 bases between. Germline V gene data show CDR1 as MNHEY and CDR2 as SVGAGI. The CDR3 runs 14 residues. The CDR3 nucleotides read TGTGCCAGCAGAACGACTAGTTTTTCCTACGAGCAGTACTTC. Translation gives CASRTTSFSYEQYF.

The chain employs TRBV5-6 and TRBJ2-6; possible D gene TRBD2, 7 bases. Trimming removed 0 bases at V and 2 bases at J, with 15 bases between. The germline V gene has CDR1 SGHDT and CDR2 YYEEEE. The CDR3 loop spans 18 amino acids. In DNA form, the CDR3 reads TGTGCCAGCAGCTTGGGGGCGGGGGCGACACCTGGGGCCAACGTCCTGACTTTC. This gives the protein CASSLGAGATPGANVLTF.

This chain uses TRBV7-2 with TRBJ2-5; D is unresolved. Trimming removed 1 base at V and 4 bases at J, with 4 bases between. Germline values: CDR1 SGHTA, CDR2 FQGNSA. This CDR3 contains 12 residues. The CDR3 DNA is TGTGCCAGCAGCTTAGTCGGAGAGACCCAGTACTTC. Translation gives CASSLVGETQYF. The full variable domain, its missing parts supplied by reference TRBV7-2 and TRBJ2-5, is GAGVSQSPSNKVTEKGKDVELRCDPISGHTALYWYRQSLGQGLEFLIYFQGNSAPDKSGLPSDRFSAERTGGSVSTLTIQRTQQEDSAVYLCASSLVGETQYFGPGTRLLVL.

V gene TRBV6-5 combines with J gene TRBJ2-7; 8 bases map to TRBD2. J lost 5 bases, V lost 0 bases, and 6 bases had no gene match. CDR1 MNHEY and CDR2 SVGAGI come from the germline V gene. CDR3 length equals 15 residues. The DNA of the CDR3 is TGTGCCAGCAGTTACTCGGGCACGGGAGGGAACGAGCAGTACTTC. Protein: CASSYSGTGGNEQYF.

V is TRBV7-9 and J is TRBJ2-1, with 11 bases aligning to TRBD2. Germline V gene lookup returns CDR1 SEHNR and CDR2 FQNEAQ (reference sequence). This CDR3 has 15 residues. V was clipped by 5 bases and J by 3 bases; unmatched bases: 3. For the CDR3, the DNA is TGTGCCAGCAGCAAAACTAGCGGGGGCTACAATGAGCAGTTCTTC. This encodes CASSKTSGGYNEQFF. The full variable domain, its missing parts supplied by reference TRBV7-9 and TRBJ2-1, is DTGVSQNPRHKITKRGQNVTFRCDPISEHNRLYWYRQTLGQGPEFLTYFQNEAQLEKSRLLSDRFSAERPKGSFSTLEIQRTEQGDSAMYLCASSKTSGGYNEQFFGPGTRLTVL.

The V and J genes are TRBV14 and TRBJ2-3, with D unclear. The CDR3 contains 13 residues. Trimming shortened V by 3 bases and J by 3 bases, and 7 bases separated the two germline ends. CDR1 is SGHDN, CDR2 FVKESK, per germline. For the CDR3, the DNA is TGTGCCAGCAGCCAGCGAACAACAGATACGCAGTATTTT. It yields the protein CASSQRTTDTQYF.

Remarks on this clone: One end of the junction does not line up with germline, which may come from a read error. The chain employs TRBV2 and TRBJ2-1; D is unresolved. Germline lookup yields CDR1 SNHLY and CDR2 FYNNEI. The CDR3 runs to 14 residues. This chain's CDR3 is CASREDPAPNEQFF. CDR3 bases: TGTGCCAGCAGAGAAGACCCCGCCCCCAATGAGCAGTTCTTC.

The chain is built from TRBV7-6 and TRBJ2-7; D is undetermined. Trimming left V 5 bases short and J 3 bases short, with 8 bases between. There are 12 residues in the CDR3. Per the germline V gene, CDR1 is SGHVS and CDR2 is FNYEAQ. The CDR3 spells CASSQESYEQYF. CDR3 bases: TGTGCCAGCAGCCAAGAAAGCTACGAGCAGTACTTC.

The V gene is TRBV4-1, the J gene TRBJ1-5; D unresolved. The length of the CDR3 is 17 residues. CDR1 is MGHRA and CDR2 is YSYEKL in the germline V gene. V lost 4 bases, J lost 5 bases, and 21 bases lay in between. This CDR3 is CASSPKSSSQTYQPQHF. CDR3 nucleotide sequence: TGCGCCAGCAGCCCCAAGAGTTCTAGTCAGACTTATCAGCCCCAGCATTTT.

DNA for the CDR3: TGTGCCAGCGCCTTTTGGGGGGCTGGAGGCTATGGCTACACCTTC. Protein sequence: CASAFWGAGGYGYTF. The chain recombines TRBV27 with TRBJ1-2, with D maybe TRBD1 (6 bases). V was cut by 8 bases and J by 4 bases, with 20 bases left in between. Germline CDR1 and CDR2: MNHEY and SMNVEV (reference sequence). The CDR3 spans 15 residues.

This chain uses TRBV5-8 with TRBJ2-1, with TRBD1 identical over 7 bases. The CDR3 sequence is 15 residues long. The germline V gene has CDR1 SGHTS and CDR2 YDEGEE. J gave up 5 bases and V 1 base, and 6 bases lay outside the gene matches. The CDR3, as DNA: TGTGCCAGCAGCTTGAGAGGGGGCCGAGACAATGAGCAGTTCTTC. This translates into CASSLRGGRDNEQFF. The full variable domain, completed using reference TRBV5-8 and TRBJ2-1, is EAGVTQSPTHLIKTRGQQATLRCSPISGHTSVYWYQQALGLGLQFLLWYDEGEERNRGNFPPRFSGRQFPNYSSELNVNALELEDSALYLCASSLRGGRDNEQFFGPGTRLTVL.

The genes are TRBV4-1 and TRBJ2-3, with 9 bases that match TRBD2. This CDR3 has 18 amino acids. Per the germline V gene, CDR1 is MGHRA and CDR2 is YSYEKL. Unmatched junction bases numbered 10, after V lost 1 base and J lost 2 bases. The DNA for the CDR3 is TGCGCCAGCAGCCAAGGTTTGAGGAGCGGGGGGCCCACAGATACGCAGTATTTT. Its translation: CASSQGLRSGGPTDTQYF.

For the CDR3, the DNA is TGTGCCAGCAGCCCGTGGGGGCGACCAAGCACAGATACGCAGTATTTT. Its translation is CASSPWGRPSTDTQYF. The chain combines TRBV9 with TRBJ2-3, with D perhaps matching TRBD1 (6 bases). The CDR3 has 16 amino acids. The germline V gene has CDR1 SGDLS and CDR2 YYNGEE. Between the trimmed V and J ends, which lost 4 bases and 0 bases, there was a span of 15 bases.

This rearrangement joins TRBV25-1 to TRBJ1-1, with D unresolved. CDR1 is MGHDK and CDR2 is SYGVNS in the germline V gene. The CDR3 length is 11 residues. Trimming left V 3 bases short and J 1 base short, with 0 bases between. CDR3 sequence reads: CASSENTEAFF. The CDR3 DNA reads as TGTGCCAGCAGTGAGAACACTGAAGCTTTCTTT. Full variable domain (outside the CDR3, taken from reference TRBV25-1 and TRBJ1-1): EADIYQTPRYLVIGTGKKITLECSQTMGHDKMYWYQQDPGMELHLIHYSYGVNSTEKGDLSSESTVSRIRTEHFPLTLESARPSHTSQYLCASSENTEAFFGQGTRLTVV.

The rearrangement links TRBV4-2 to TRBJ2-1; 8 nucleotides line up with TRBD2. This CDR3 has 14 amino acids. Germline V lookup: CDR1 LGHNA, CDR2 YNFKEQ. V dropped 3 bases and J dropped 8; count of bases not matched to a gene: 6. CDR3 in amino acids: CASSHRGTRYEQFF. The CDR3 DNA reads TGTGCCAGCAGCCATCGCGGGACTAGATATGAGCAGTTCTTC.

The chain has TRBV6-5 and TRBJ1-1; D gene ambiguous. The V gene lost 7 bases and the J gene lost 3 bases, with 12 bases spanning the gap. This CDR3 has 13 amino acids. Per germline, CDR1 MNHEY and CDR2 SVGAGI. The CDR3: CASTLEWDTEAFF. In DNA form, the CDR3 reads TGTGCCAGCACCCTAGAATGGGACACTGAAGCTTTCTTT.

This sequence joins TRBV6-5 and TRBJ1-1; D is perhaps TRBD1 (5 bases). The CDR3 is 13 residues long. Germline-derived CDR1 and CDR2 are MNHEY and SVGAGI. Trimming shortened V by 5 bases and J by 5 bases, and 12 bases separated the two germline ends. CDR3 protein: CASSGAGSTEAFF. DNA of the CDR3: TGTGCCAGCAGTGGGGCGGGCTCTACTGAAGCTTTCTTT.

The chain carries TRBV27 and TRBJ1-1; a possible D gene is TRBD1 (5 bases). The CDR3 has 15 amino acids. The V and J ends lost 1 base and 2 bases respectively, with 11 bases between them. Looked up from germline, CDR1 is MNHEY and CDR2 is SMNVEV (reference sequence). CDR3 bases: TGTGCCAGCAGTTTATTATGGGGGGACAACACTGAAGCTTTCTTT. This gives the protein CASSLLWGDNTEAFF.

The rearrangement links TRBV6-6 to TRBJ2-3; D unresolved. The CDR3 has 12 amino acids. Germline V CDR1 and CDR2: MNHNY, SVGAGI (reference sequence). With 0 bases removed from V and 6 bases from J, the gap between germline ends came to 4 bases. The CDR3: CASSYSWDTQYF. The CDR3 DNA sequence: TGTGCCAGCAGTTACTCCTGGGATACGCAGTATTTT.

The chain uses TRBV6-5 and TRBJ1-3; D perhaps matches TRBD1 (5 bases). In germline, CDR1 is MNHEY, CDR2 SVGAGI. There are 15 residues in the CDR3. The V gene lost 0 bases and the J gene lost 7 bases, with 13 bases spanning the gap. The chain's CDR3 is CASSYSSGTGNTIYF. The CDR3, as DNA: TGTGCCAGCAGTTACTCGTCGGGGACGGGTAACACCATATATTTT.

The chain combines TRBV13 with TRBJ2-3, with a tentative D call TRBD2 (5 bases). Germline V gene sequence: CDR1 PRHDT, CDR2 FYEKMQ (reference sequence). V was clipped by 8 bases and J by 3 bases, with 15 bases between them. The CDR3 extends over 14 amino acids. The CDR3 DNA sequence: TGTGCCAGCGAGTGGGCCGGCGGGACAGATACGCAGTATTTT. Protein product: CASEWAGGTDTQYF.